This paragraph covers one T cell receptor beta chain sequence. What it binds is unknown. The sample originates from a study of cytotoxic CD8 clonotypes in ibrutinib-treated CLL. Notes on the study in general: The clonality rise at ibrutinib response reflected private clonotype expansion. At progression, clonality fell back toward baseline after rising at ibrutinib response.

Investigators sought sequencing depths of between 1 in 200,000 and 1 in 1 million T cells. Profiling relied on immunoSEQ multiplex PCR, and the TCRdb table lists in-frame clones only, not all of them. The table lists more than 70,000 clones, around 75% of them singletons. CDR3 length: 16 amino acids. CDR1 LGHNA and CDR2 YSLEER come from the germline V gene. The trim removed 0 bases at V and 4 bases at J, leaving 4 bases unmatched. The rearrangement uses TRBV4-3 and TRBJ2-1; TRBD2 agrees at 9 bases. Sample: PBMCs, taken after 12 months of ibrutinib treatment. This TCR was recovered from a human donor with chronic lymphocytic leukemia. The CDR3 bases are TGCGCCAGCAGCCAAGAGGCGGGAGGGGGTTACAATGAGCAGTTCTTC. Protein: CASSQEAGGGYNEQFF.